What follows is one T cell receptor beta chain and its context. No antigen is known for it. Per-base qualities were not stored, and no clone one base away is much larger. TCRbeta CDR3 regions were amplified from genomic DNA using the immunoSEQ Assay, a bias-controlled multiplex PCR. The authors' analysis ran thus. The number of nucleated cells in each sample was estimated by amplification of reference gene primers within the assay. Sequence reads were collapsed and filtered to measure the absolute abundance of every unique TCRbeta CDR3 rearrangement. Productive Simpson clonality was computed per sample as the square root of Simpson's diversity index over productive rearrangements. This is the immuneACCESS table as TCRdb keeps it, with only in-frame sequences that have V and J called. A part of the clones is gone; compared with another copy, unresolved V genes explain less than half, and the rest is unexplained. V and J calls and clone size are copied from that table; D and trimming were computed from the DNA. The sample table contains approximately 300,000 clones; only one count was recorded for less than 85% of them. The top ten clonotypes cover about 2% of the sample.

This sample was taken from a study of blood T cell repertoires in COVID-19 (dated by TCRdb to the early 2020s). As for the study more broadly: The collaborator samples originated in the United States, Italy and Spain and spanned the acute and convalescent phases of COVID-19. The material from the prospective study consisted of cDNA or gDNA derived from T cells, B-cell-depleted T cells, or PBMCs. Deeply sampled blood TCRbeta repertoires from subjects exposed to, actively infected with, or recovered from COVID-19 were included in the dataset. A freely available public database, intended as a resource for researchers studying the immune response to SARS-CoV-2, is where the repertoires were released. Samples were obtained from the ongoing ImmuneRACE study (first 160 participants) and from 1,254 subjects provided by 6 global collaborators. The sample metadata nearly always contained a de-identified subject ID, COVID-19 status, age in years and sex. Where available, HLA class I and class II types were obtained from metadata supplied by the sample provider rather than from assay-based typing. The full study reports these points: Clinical and demographic metadata were provided uncurated, with the amount varying by source and participant.

CDR3 length: 17 amino acids, cysteine to phenylalanine. Only the CDR3 portion is preserved as DNA: 51 bases, with reading frame beginning at the first base. CDR1 LNHDA and CDR2 SQIVND were looked up in the germline V gene (reference sequence). Here V drops 4 bases and J drops 8 bases, and the junction holds 13 bases not matched to any gene. Participants in the prospective study were aged roughly 18 to 90 years, lived in approximately 26 United States geographic areas, and enrolled through a virtual design. Cohort assignment in the prospective study relied on participant-reported clinical history from a screening survey and a study questionnaire. A participant counted as exposed if, within 2 weeks of entering the study, that participant had been in contact with someone who had a PCR-confirmed or clinician-diagnosed COVID-19 case. In the prospective study, mobile phlebotomists collected whole blood, serum and a nasopharyngeal or oropharyngeal swab from each participant. Additional blood draws and questionnaires over an approximately 2-month period could optionally be provided by prospective study participants. Prospective study blood samples were shipped either frozen or at room temperature before DNA extraction.

The clonotype comes from a woman in her thirties who had been exposed to COVID-19. The sequenced sample was PBMCs or T cells enriched from blood (not recorded which). Rearrangement joined TRBV19 to TRBJ2-3, with 12 central nucleotides matching TRBD2. The nucleotides read TGTGCCAGTAGTAGGCCCGCTAGCGGGGGGGAAGGGGCTACGCAGTATTTT. Translated, it reads CASSRPASGGEGATQYF.